The 17 T cell receptor beta chains below all came from one sample that was sequenced in a study of human T cells and chemical hapten exposure. From whole blood left unfractionated, total RNA was extracted. MiXCR, run by TCRdb on the 5' RACE reads, gives a single entry per CDR3 protein. The sample has about 140,000 distinct CDR3 sequences; 4.1% are singletons. Every receptor here comes from a female donor in good health.

This clonotype was picked up many times. The V call is TRBV10-3, the J call TRBJ1-5; 10 bases are a match to TRBD1. Germline V gene sequence: CDR1 ENHRY, CDR2 SYGVKD. The CDR3 runs 17 residues. The ends lost 0 bases at V and 3 bases at J; junction bases unmatched: 5. DNA for the CDR3: TGTGCCATCAGTGAGTCCGGGACAGGGGTTGACAATCAGCCCCAGCATTTT. It codes for CAISESGTGVDNQPQHF.

This clonotype was picked up many times. The chain couples TRBV5-8 to TRBJ1-5; D perhaps matches TRBD1 (5 bases). CDR3 length: 15 residues. Per germline, CDR1 SGHTS and CDR2 YDEGEE. V lost 4 bases to trimming and J lost 5 bases, with 16 bases between them. For the CDR3, the DNA is TGTGCCAGCAGCCCGGGACGCCGGGGGGATCAGCCCCAGCATTTT. It codes for CASSPGRRGDQPQHF.

In its sample, this clonotype was seen many times. The chain has TRBV10-3 and TRBJ1-3; D unresolved. Trimming shortened V by 6 bases and J by 0 bases, and 6 bases separated the two germline ends. The length of the CDR3 is 13 residues. Germline loops: CDR1 ENHRY, CDR2 SYGVKD. The CDR3 nucleotides are TGTGCCATCAGGGGGAACTCTGGAAACACCATATATTTT. Its protein is CAIRGNSGNTIYF.

The chain recombines TRBV5-1 with TRBJ2-6, with TRBD1 identical over 10 bases. CDR1 and CDR2 from the germline V gene are SGHRS and YFSETQ. V lost 3 bases, J lost 0 bases, and 3 bases stayed unmatched. This CDR3 comprises 17 residues. CDR3 residues: CASSSGTGVSGANVLTF. The CDR3 DNA reads TGCGCCAGCAGCTCCGGGACAGGGGTCTCTGGGGCCAACGTCCTGACTTTC.

This clonotype was found many times. This chain links TRBV20-1 with TRBJ2-7, with 10 bases fitting TRBD1. Unmatched junction bases numbered 14, after V lost 1 base and J lost 5 bases. This CDR3 contains 17 residues. Germline V CDR1 and CDR2: DFQATT, SNEGSKA (reference sequence). CDR3 nucleotide sequence: TGCAGTGCTAGAGCGGACGCGGGACAGGGGATCGGCAACGAGCAGTACTTC. The encoded protein is CSARADAGQGIGNEQYF.

This clonotype was recorded at least ten times. This rearrangement joins TRBV5-6 to TRBJ2-3, with D maybe TRBD2 (5 bases). The CDR3 spans 17 residues. The V end was cut by 4 bases, the J end by 1 base, with 19 bases between. Germline CDR1 is SGHDT and CDR2 is YYEEEE. The CDR3 nucleotides read TGTGCCAGCAGCCGGCAACCGGCCGGGGTTGGCACAGATACGCAGTATTTT. It is translated as CASSRQPAGVGTDTQYF.

In its sample, this clonotype was seen many times. CDR3 sequence: CSASHPTSGGRNEQFF. CDR3 coding DNA: TGCAGTGCTAGCCACCCAACTAGCGGGGGTAGGAATGAGCAGTTCTTC. This chain joins TRBV20-1 and TRBJ2-1; 11 bases align to TRBD2. CDR3 length: 16 residues. Germline V lookup: CDR1 DFQATT, CDR2 SNEGSKA (reference sequence). Trimming cost V 3 bases and J 7 bases; bases outside gene matches: 11.

This clonotype was observed at least ten times. The J gene is TRBJ1-1, the V gene TRBV5-4, with D maybe TRBD1 (5 bases). This CDR3 region has 14 residues. The V and J ends lost 6 bases and 3 bases respectively, with 15 bases between them. Germline V CDR1 and CDR2: SGHNT, YYREEE (reference sequence). The CDR3 spells CASNPGGGYTEAFF. Written as DNA, the CDR3 is TGTGCCAGCAATCCGGGGGGGGGGTACACTGAAGCTTTCTTT.

The table lists this clonotype with many counts. The CDR3 region has the DNA TGCAGCGTGGCAGACAGTTATAATTCACCCCTCCACTTT. Translation: CSVADSYNSPLHF. The chain recombines TRBV29-1 with TRBJ1-6, with a possible D match to TRBD1 (5 bases). Germline V gene data show CDR1 as SQVTM and CDR2 as ANQGSEA. V dropped 6 bases and J dropped 4 bases, with 10 bases sitting between them. This CDR3 comprises 13 residues. The whole variable domain, filled in from reference TRBV29-1 and TRBJ1-6, reads SAVISQKPSRDICQRGTSLTIQCQVDSQVTMMFWYRQQPGQSLTLIATANQGSEATYESGFVIDKFPISRPNLTFSTLTVSNMSPEDSSIYLCSVADSYNSPLHFGNGTRLTVT.

This clonotype has a count of ten or more. The V and J genes are TRBV7-9 and TRBJ1-4, with TRBD1 identical over 8 bases. Germline trimming cut 4 bases from V and 2 bases from J; bases unmatched to any gene: 3. This CDR3 has 15 residues. Germline V gene lookup returns CDR1 SEHNR and CDR2 FQNEAQ (reference sequence). The CDR3 DNA reads TGTGCCAGCAGCTCCCGGACAGGGACTAATGAAAAACTGTTTTTT. Translated, it gives CASSSRTGTNEKLFF.

The chain employs TRBV7-2 and TRBJ2-1; tentative D call: TRBD1 (6 bases). The ends were cut back, 5 bases at V and 8 bases at J, with 13 bases in the middle. CDR3 size: 13 residues. Germline loops: CDR1 SGHTA, CDR2 FQGNSA. The chain's CDR3 is CASSPLGGDEQFF. The CDR3 region has the DNA TGTGCCAGCAGCCCCCTAGGGGGAGATGAGCAGTTCTTC.

This clonotype came up many times. The chain has TRBV5-1 and TRBJ2-2, with TRBD1 matching 7 bases. Germline V gene lookup returns CDR1 SGHRS and CDR2 YFSETQ. The CDR3 runs 14 residues. Trimming cost V 0 bases and J 6 bases; bases outside gene matches: 2. The chain's CDR3 is CASSLEGAPGELFF. CDR3 coding DNA: TGCGCCAGCAGCTTGGAGGGGGCCCCCGGGGAGCTGTTTTTT.

This clonotype was seen repeatedly, ten times or more. The V call is TRBV9, the J call TRBJ1-3, with a tentative D call TRBD1 (5 bases). V was pared by 3 bases and J by 0 bases, with 19 bases between. Germline lookup yields CDR1 SGDLS and CDR2 YYNGEE. The CDR3 covers 18 residues. The CDR3 region is CASSETSDSYHSGNTIYF. Written as DNA, the CDR3 is TGTGCCAGCAGCGAGACCAGTGACAGTTATCACTCTGGAAACACCATATATTTT.

This clonotype was counted ten times or more. The chain recombines TRBV20-1 with TRBJ1-5; D remains ambiguous. Per germline, CDR1 DFQATT and CDR2 SNEGSKA (reference sequence). Between the trimmed V and J ends, which lost 1 base and 1 base, there was a span of 23 bases. There are 19 residues in the CDR3. CDR3 region: CSARALVSGWGQSNQPQHF. For the CDR3, the DNA is TGCAGTGCTAGAGCCTTAGTCTCCGGTTGGGGTCAAAGCAATCAGCCCCAGCATTTT.

The sample holds many counts of this clonotype. The chain links TRBV5-1 to TRBJ2-1; TRBD2 is a possible D gene (6 bases). V shed 4 bases and J shed 2 bases, with 16 bases lying between them. CDR3 length: 16 residues. The germline gives CDR1 SGHRS, CDR2 YFSETQ. CDR3 sequence: CASSPPGAGTYNEQFF. CDR3 DNA sequence: TGCGCCAGCAGCCCCCCCGGCGCGGGGACCTACAATGAGCAGTTCTTC.

The chain joins TRBV5-4 to TRBJ2-1; D remains unclear. There are 15 residues in the CDR3. The V end was cut by 2 bases, the J end by 0 bases, with 9 bases between. Looked up from germline, CDR1 is SGHNT and CDR2 is YYREEE (reference sequence). CDR3 DNA: TGTGCCAGCAGCTTTGACCCGAGCTCCTACAATGAGCAGTTCTTC. Translating it yields CASSFDPSSYNEQFF.

There are many counts of this clonotype. The gene calls are TRBV5-4 and TRBJ2-1; 12 nucleotides align to TRBD2. Germline CDR1 reads SGHNT; CDR2 reads YYREEE (reference sequence). CDR3 length: 17 residues. V lost 2 bases and J lost 7; bases outside the gene matches: 10. The CDR3 sequence: CASSLGLTSGGGNEQFF. The DNA for the CDR3 is TGTGCCAGCAGCTTAGGCTTGACTAGCGGGGGTGGGAATGAGCAGTTCTTC. The variable domain in full, with the rest retrieved from reference TRBV5-4 and TRBJ2-1, is ETGVTQSPTHLIKTRGQQVTLRCSSQSGHNTVSWYQQALGQGPQFIFQYYREEENGRGNFPPRFSGLQFPNYSSELNVNALELDDSALYLCASSLGLTSGGGNEQFFGPGTRLTVL.